The clone carrying this T cell receptor (beta chain) turned up a few times. Its matching antigen is unknown. Genomic DNA of every subset was divided equally among multiple immunoSEQ plates. As processed by the authors: ImmunoSEQ sequences covered only the junction and lacked quality scores; filtering therefore differed. Method: immunoSEQ multiplex PCR; TCRdb's copy keeps in-frame clones and lacks some. That table gives V, J and clone size, and the DNA gave D and trimming. The sample yields 2 million to 2.5 million clones, around 92% seen once. The data belong to a study of shared clonotypes between healthy human individuals. Turning to the study itself: Three plates each covered CD4 naive and memory; CD8 naive two, CD8 memory one. Study observations and caveats: It was observed that approximately 5% of naive CD4 clonotypes were shared across four donors.

V lost 6 bases to trimming and J lost 10 bases; unmatched junction nucleotides: 14. Germline values: CDR1 MDHEN, CDR2 SYDVKM. This CDR3 contains 14 residues. The source is a man younger than 30 in good health. Some clones in this sample may be carry-over from other donors' samples. The chain carries TRBV28 and TRBJ1-1; 7 nucleotides line up with TRBD1. The sample consisted of naive CD4+ T cells from PBMCs. Subset: CD45RA+ positively selected. CDR3 coding DNA: TGTGCCAGCAGCCTAACCGGAGGGGGCGCGCGAGCTTTCTTT. Translation: CASSLTGGGARAFF.